Presented here are 26 T cell receptor beta chains from one specimen sequenced in a study of shared clonotypes between healthy human individuals. Sequencing was performed with immunoSEQ multiplex PCR; in TCRdb, only in-frame clones are kept and a portion is missing. The profile shows 2 million to 3 million clones, roughly nine tenths of them singletons. Material for sequencing was naive CD4+ T cells sorted from blood. Indicated subset: CD45RA+ positively selected. The receptors stem from a man between 18 and 35 years old in good health.

A remark on this clone: This CDR3 is also generated by other DNA sequences in the sample. This chain connects TRBV9 to TRBJ2-2, with TRBD2 matching 8 bases. CDR1 is SGDLS and CDR2 is YYNGEE in the germline V gene. The CDR3 sequence is 15 residues long. V lost 5 bases to trimming and J lost 1 base; unmatched junction nucleotides: 4. The CDR3: CASSRLAGNTGELFF. The CDR3 nucleotides are TGTGCCAGCAGTCGTCTAGCGGGGAACACCGGGGAGCTGTTTTTT.

The chain uses TRBV10-3 and TRBJ2-3; 11 nucleotides match TRBD1. Looked up from germline, CDR1 is ENHRY and CDR2 is SYGVKD. This CDR3 is 14 amino acids long. The junction had 10 bases not matched to a gene; V was cut back by 11 bases and J by 6 bases. The CDR3 here is CAAMGQGDYDTQYF. CDR3 in DNA: TGTGCCGCGATGGGACAGGGGGATTACGATACGCAGTATTTT.

V is TRBV15 and J is TRBJ1-5; D possibly corresponds to TRBD1 (6 bases). Germline V gives CDR1 LNHNV, CDR2 YYDKDF (reference sequence). This CDR3 contains 16 residues. Trimming cost V 0 bases and J 2 bases, with 11 bases left between them. CDR3 DNA sequence: TGTGCCACCAGCAGAGATCGGGGGCCGGGCAATCAGCCCCAGCATTTT. Its translation: CATSRDRGPGNQPQHF.

The gene calls are TRBV28 and TRBJ1-3, with 7 positions matching TRBD1. The ends lost 4 bases at V and 0 bases at J; junction bases unmatched: 3. The CDR3 sequence is 15 residues long. Looked up from germline, CDR1 is MDHEN and CDR2 is SYDVKM. The CDR3 bases are TGTGCCAGCAGTTCGGGACAGTCCTCTGGAAACACCATATATTTT. It codes for CASSSGQSSGNTIYF. The full variable domain, in which reference TRBV28 and TRBJ1-3 provide the parts outside the CDR3, is DVKVTQSSRYLVKRTGEKVFLECVQDMDHENMFWYRQDPGLGLRLIYFSYDVKMKEKGDIPEGYSVSREKKERFSLILESASTNQTSMYLCASSSGQSSGNTIYFGEGSWLTVV.

The chain has TRBV30 and TRBJ1-6; possible D gene TRBD1, 6 bases. The germline V gene has CDR1 GTSNPN and CDR2 SVGIG (reference sequence). V was shortened by 2 bases and J by 7 bases, with 15 bases between the two germline ends. The CDR3 consists of 15 residues. The CDR3 loop reads CAWSPYTGSNSPLHF. CDR3 bases: TGTGCCTGGAGTCCATACACAGGGAGCAATTCACCCCTCCACTTT.

The sample holds a few counts of this clone. This rearrangement joins TRBV14 to TRBJ1-1; D uncertain. Germline lookup yields CDR1 SGHDN and CDR2 FVKESK. The V gene lost 2 bases and the J gene lost 8 bases, with 9 bases spanning the gap. The CDR3 is made up of 12 amino acids. CDR3 sequence reads: CASSQRVREAFF. In DNA form, the CDR3 reads TGTGCCAGCAGCCAAAGGGTTAGAGAAGCTTTCTTT.

This clone turned up a few times. V is TRBV25-1 and J is TRBJ2-1; D unclear. The germline V gene encodes CDR1 MGHDK and CDR2 SYGVNS. This CDR3 region has 8 residues. With 6 bases removed from V and 16 bases from J, the gap between germline ends came to 7 bases. The CDR3 is CASRPRFF. CDR3 DNA: TGTGCCAGCAGACCCCGTTTCTTC.

The chain has TRBV6-4 and TRBJ2-2; no definite D call. The germline V gene has CDR1 MRHNA and CDR2 SNTAGT. This CDR3 comprises 14 residues. V lost 5 bases, J lost 3 bases, and 10 bases lay in between. CDR3 amino acids: CASSREIHTGELFF. DNA of the CDR3: TGTGCCAGCAGTCGAGAGATTCACACCGGGGAGCTGTTTTTT.

This chain links TRBV11-2 with TRBJ2-7; perhaps TRBD1 as D (5 bases). CDR3 length: 16 amino acids. Looked up from germline, CDR1 is SGHAT and CDR2 is FQNNGV. V lost 5 bases and J lost 5, with 22 bases in between. The CDR3 reads CASSPIRPQGRNEQYF. Here the CDR3 DNA reads TGTGCCAGCAGCCCCATCCGGCCGCAGGGAAGGAACGAGCAGTACTTC.

Here the CDR3 DNA reads TGTGCCAGCTCACCACCGGGACTAGCGATGGAGACCCAGTACTTC. It specifies CASSPPGLAMETQYF. The chain employs TRBV18 and TRBJ2-5; 10 nucleotides agree with TRBD2. The V segment lost 0 bases and the J segment 5 bases; nucleotides outside the gene matches: 3. The CDR3 spans 15 residues. In germline, CDR1 is KGHSH, CDR2 LQKENI.

This sequence joins TRBV5-1 and TRBJ2-7, with TRBD2 matching over 15 bases. The CDR3 loop spans 18 amino acids. V was pared by 3 bases and J by 0 bases, with 7 bases of the junction left unmatched. The germline gives CDR1 SGHRS, CDR2 YFSETQ. This chain's CDR3 is CASSSPGLAGGRSYEQYF. CDR3 nucleotides: TGCGCCAGCAGCTCCCCGGGACTAGCGGGGGGCCGCTCCTACGAGCAGTACTTC.

The CDR3 region is CASSEDGQSYEQYF. CDR3 DNA sequence: TGTGCCAGCTCTGAGGACGGCCAGTCCTACGAGCAGTACTTC. The rearrangement uses TRBV18 and TRBJ2-7; D not resolved. With 6 bases removed from V and 1 base from J, the gap between germline ends came to 13 bases. This CDR3 is built from 14 residues. Germline V lookup: CDR1 KGHSH, CDR2 LQKENI.

The chain couples TRBV10-3 to TRBJ2-7, with 12 positions matching TRBD1. The germline CDR1 and CDR2 sequences are ENHRY and SYGVKD. Trimming cost V 7 bases and J 0 bases; bases outside gene matches: 7. CDR3 size: 16 residues. CDR3 amino acids: CAIMGQGAFDSYEQYF. DNA of the CDR3: TGTGCCATCATGGGACAGGGGGCCTTCGACTCCTACGAGCAGTACTTC.

As for this clone: The same CDR3 can be traced to other DNA sequences in this sample. V and J are TRBV11-2 and TRBJ2-7; TRBD1 agrees at 7 bases. The V and J ends lost 5 bases and 2 bases, in that order; junction bases with no gene match: 3. This CDR3 region has 13 residues. CDR1 is SGHAT, CDR2 FQNNGV, per germline. The CDR3 nucleotides are TGTGCCAGCAGCCCTGACAGGGCCTACGAGCAGTACTTC. It yields the protein CASSPDRAYEQYF.

A word on this clone: The same CDR3 is also encoded by other DNA sequences in this sample. The V gene is TRBV5-1, the J gene TRBJ2-2; unclear D gene. CDR1 is SGHRS, CDR2 YFSETQ, per germline. The CDR3 has 12 amino acids. V lost 0 bases, J lost 6 bases, and 3 bases lay in between. The CDR3 DNA reads as TGCGCCAGCAGCTTGGTTGCCGGGGAGCTGTTTTTT. Residues: CASSLVAGELFF.

The chain recombines TRBV7-2 with TRBJ2-5; D is possibly TRBD1 (6 bases). This CDR3 comprises 16 residues. The V end lost 5 bases, the J end lost 5 bases, and 21 bases lay between the germline ends. Germline V lookup: CDR1 SGHTA, CDR2 FQGNSA. The CDR3 region has the DNA TGTGCCAGCAGCCCGGCGGGCTTGGGGGCTCTGGAGACCCAGTACTTC. Translating gives CASSPAGLGALETQYF.

The V and J genes are TRBV11-2 and TRBJ1-2; perhaps TRBD1 as D (6 bases). Trimming stripped 5 bases from V and 2 bases from J, with 21 bases between. Germline V gene sequence: CDR1 SGHAT, CDR2 FQNNGV. The CDR3 is 17 residues long. The CDR3 spells CASSPRGAWSINYGYTF. The CDR3 DNA reads as TGTGCCAGCAGCCCGAGGGGGGCTTGGTCCATAAACTATGGCTACACCTTC. Based on the CDR3 plus reference TRBV11-2 and TRBJ1-2, the full variable domain is EAGVAQSPRYKIIEKRQSVAFWCNPISGHATLYWYQQILGQGPKLLIQFQNNGVVDDSQLPKDRFSAERLKGVDSTLKIQPAKLEDSAVYLCASSPRGAWSINYGYTFGSGTRLTVV.

CDR3 coding DNA: TGCAGCGTTCCCGCCCCGGGACGGGCGTTACAAGAGACCCAGTACTTC. Its translation is CSVPAPGRALQETQYF. V is TRBV29-1 and J is TRBJ2-5; D could derive from TRBD1 or TRBD2 (5 bases each). The CDR3 extends over 16 amino acids. Germline V gene data show CDR1 as SQVTM and CDR2 as ANQGSEA. Trimming cost V 5 bases and J 2 bases, with 21 bases left between them.

The J gene is TRBJ2-3, the V gene TRBV4-1, with 9 bases fitting TRBD2. The CDR3 runs to 15 residues. With V trimmed by 1 base and J by 3 bases, 2 bases remained unmatched. Germline V gene data show CDR1 as MGHRA and CDR2 as YSYEKL. In DNA, the CDR3 is TGCGCCAGCAGCCAAGGCGGGGGGGCGACAGATACGCAGTATTTT. This encodes CASSQGGGATDTQYF.

The chain links TRBV27 to TRBJ2-1; TRBD2 aligns across 15 bases. V trimming: 1 base; J trimming: 2 bases; junction bases outside the gene matches: 9. Germline lookup yields CDR1 MNHEY and CDR2 SMNVEV (reference sequence). This CDR3 is 20 amino acids long. CDR3 amino acids: CASSLFGAGLAGGAYNEQFF. For the CDR3, the DNA is TGTGCCAGCAGTTTATTTGGAGCCGGACTAGCGGGGGGGGCCTACAATGAGCAGTTCTTC.

Regarding this clone: This same CDR3 is encoded by further DNA sequences in the sample. This chain uses TRBV20-1 with TRBJ1-2, with D unresolved. Germline lookup yields CDR1 DFQATT and CDR2 SNEGSKA (reference sequence). The V end lost 5 bases, the J end lost 7 bases, and 11 bases lay between the germline ends. This CDR3 has 11 residues. The DNA of the CDR3 is TGCAGTGCTCCCGATGGAGGTGGCTACACCTTC. Translated: CSAPDGGGYTF.

This clone was seen more than once but under ten times. CDR3: CAISTDRERNSPLHF. DNA of the CDR3: TGTGCCATCAGCACCGACAGGGAACGTAATTCACCCCTCCACTTT. The rearrangement uses TRBV10-3 and TRBJ1-6, with 7 bases lining up with TRBD1. CDR1 and CDR2 from the germline V gene are ENHRY and SYGVKD. This CDR3 is built from 15 residues. V dropped 6 bases and J dropped 6; count of bases not matched to a gene: 8.

V gene TRBV18 combines with J gene TRBJ1-1, with 8 bases that match TRBD1. The CDR3 sequence is 15 residues long. CDR1 KGHSH and CDR2 LQKENI come from the germline V gene. V gave up 2 bases and J gave up 5 bases; unmatched junction bases: 7. The CDR3 sequence is CASSPYQTGETEAFF. The CDR3 region has the DNA TGTGCCAGCTCACCATATCAGACAGGGGAAACTGAAGCTTTCTTT.

The V gene is TRBV2, the J gene TRBJ1-5; D may be TRBD1 (5 bases). Looked up from germline, CDR1 is SNHLY and CDR2 is FYNNEI. There are 14 residues in the CDR3. V was cut by 1 base and J by 9 bases, with 13 bases left in between. CDR3 nucleotides: TGTGCCAGCAGTGAAGAGGCAAAGGGGCTGCCCCAGCATTTT. Residues: CASSEEAKGLPQHF.

The CDR3 DNA reads TGTGCCAGCAGTGAATTTGCGGGAGCTAACTATGGCTACACCTTC. Amino acid sequence: CASSEFAGANYGYTF. The chain combines TRBV6-1 with TRBJ1-2; D is ambiguous. The V end was cut by 2 bases, the J end by 0 bases, with 10 bases between. The CDR3 runs 15 residues. In germline, CDR1 is MNHNS, CDR2 SASEGT.

The rearrangement links TRBV5-1 to TRBJ1-2; no firm D call. Germline V CDR1 and CDR2: SGHRS, YFSETQ. The V gene lost 4 bases and the J gene lost 4 bases, with 8 bases spanning the gap. The CDR3 has 12 amino acids. The CDR3 DNA reads TGCGCCAGCAGCGAGGGCATCTATGGCTACACCTTC. Amino acids: CASSEGIYGYTF.